Listed here are 11 T cell receptor beta chains from one sample, sequenced in a study of metastatic and nonmetastatic thyroid tumors. Patients underwent thyroid surgery, and none had received any treatment before it. TCRdb ran MiXCR on the PCR reads. The table has more than 9,500 clones, 9.5% to 13% seen once. Sequencing was performed on tumor tissue. Receptors were obtained from a female donor with papillary thyroid cancer or a benign thyroid nodule (not recorded which). Some clones in this sample may be carry-over from other donors' samples.

This clone was observed many times. The V call is TRBV29-1, the J call TRBJ2-6, with D hard to call. CDR1 and CDR2 from the germline V gene are SQVTM and ANQGSEA. The CDR3 runs to 14 residues. Trimming left V 5 bases short and J 0 bases short, with 8 bases between. CDR3 region: CSVFGLSGANVLTF. Here the CDR3 DNA reads TGCAGCGTTTTTGGCCTCTCTGGGGCCAACGTCCTGACTTTC.

Relative to its sample, this clone is medium-sized. V gene TRBV6-5 combines with J gene TRBJ2-1, with 7 bases matching TRBD2. Germline-derived CDR1 and CDR2 are MNHEY and SVGAGI. V gave up 0 bases and J gave up 8 bases; unmatched junction bases: 7. CDR3 length: 15 amino acids. The chain's CDR3 is CASSYSGGSLYEQFF. The CDR3 coding sequence is TGTGCCAGCAGTTACTCTGGCGGGAGTTTGTATGAGCAGTTCTTC.

The table lists this clone with many counts. As DNA, the CDR3 is TGTGCCAGCTCAACGTTGGACGGTGGGGCCTCTGGCAATGAGCAGTTCTTC. Its translation: CASSTLDGGASGNEQFF. The genes are TRBV4-2 and TRBJ2-1, with D possibly TRBD1 on 5 matching bases. Germline-derived CDR1 and CDR2 are LGHNA and YNFKEQ. CDR3 size: 17 residues. V dropped 8 bases and J dropped 6 bases, with 26 bases sitting between them.

This clone was found a few times. V is TRBV28 and J is TRBJ2-1; 14 bases map to TRBD2. Germline loops: CDR1 MDHEN, CDR2 SYDVKM. There are 16 residues in the CDR3. Losses at the gene ends were 4 bases for V and 9 bases for J; bases not matched to a gene: 8. The CDR3 region is CASSYRGTSGGGEQFF. CDR3 bases: TGTGCCAGCAGTTATCGCGGGACTAGCGGGGGCGGTGAGCAGTTCTTC.

Ten or more counts support this clone. This could be a read error, since a much larger clone is one nucleotide away. This sequence joins TRBV20-1 and TRBJ1-5; the D gene is possibly TRBD1 (6 bases). CDR1 DFQATT and CDR2 SNEGSKA come from the germline V gene (reference sequence). CDR3 size: 17 residues. The DNA of the CDR3 is TGCAGTGCTAGAACAGGGAGGGGGGGTGGTAGCGATCAGCCCCAGCATTTT. It yields the protein CSARTGRGGGSDQPQHF.

This clone is medium-sized. The chain links TRBV2 to TRBJ2-7; 8 positions match TRBD2. Per the germline V gene, CDR1 is SNHLY and CDR2 is FYNNEI. This CDR3 contains 15 residues. Trimming at V came to 2 bases and at J to 2 bases, leaving 5 bases not matched to a gene. CDR3 in amino acids: CASSERRGGPYEQYF. The CDR3 DNA reads as TGTGCCAGCAGTGAAAGACGGGGGGGCCCCTACGAGCAGTACTTC. Using reference TRBV2 and TRBJ2-7 for the parts outside the CDR3, the full variable domain is EPEVTQTPSHQVTQMGQEVILRCVPISNHLYFYWYRQILGQKVEFLVSFYNNEISEKSEIFDDQFSVERPDGSNFTLKIRSTKLEDSAMYFCASSERRGGPYEQYFGPGTRLTVT.

This clone appeared many times. The V gene is TRBV16, the J gene TRBJ2-1; perhaps TRBD2 as D (6 bases). V shed 4 bases and J shed 5 bases, with 12 bases lying between them. CDR1 and CDR2 from the germline V gene are KGHSY and FQNENV. There are 14 residues in the CDR3. CDR3 in amino acids: CASSLAPGDNEQFF. Here the CDR3 DNA reads TGTGCCAGCAGCCTGGCTCCGGGGGACAATGAGCAGTTCTTC.

In its sample, this clone was seen a few times. The chain employs TRBV28 and TRBJ2-7; 8 bases align to TRBD2. CDR3 length equals 15 residues. Trimming removed 6 bases from V and 1 base from J; junction bases left unmatched: 8. Germline CDR1 MDHEN, CDR2 SYDVKM. The CDR3 reads CASRPRGGRSYEQYF. CDR3 coding DNA: TGTGCCAGCAGACCTCGGGGGGGGAGGTCCTACGAGCAGTACTTC.

The table lists this clone with a few counts. V gene TRBV7-3 combines with J gene TRBJ2-2, with TRBD1 identical over 8 bases. The CDR3 loop spans 16 amino acids. Germline-derived CDR1 and CDR2 are SGHTA and FQGTGA. V gave up 2 bases and J gave up 1 base; unmatched junction bases: 3. This chain's CDR3 is CASSLGGQGNTGELFF. The CDR3 nucleotides read TGTGCCAGCAGCTTAGGTGGACAGGGGAACACCGGGGAGCTGTTTTTT.

This clone qualifies as medium-sized (0.01 to 0.1%). This chain connects TRBV28 to TRBJ1-2, with 8 bases matching TRBD1. The CDR3 is made up of 14 amino acids. Germline V gene data show CDR1 as MDHEN and CDR2 as SYDVKM. V lost 8 bases, J lost 5 bases, and 10 bases stayed unmatched. In DNA, the CDR3 is TGTGCCAGCTACCTTCAGGGGGCGAGTTATGGCTACACCTTC. The encoded protein is CASYLQGASYGYTF.

This clone was counted ten times or more. V gene TRBV18 combines with J gene TRBJ2-7, with 7 nucleotides matching TRBD1. This CDR3 contains 16 residues. Trimming removed 3 bases from V and 2 bases from J; junction bases left unmatched: 10. CDR1 is KGHSH and CDR2 is LQKENI in the germline V gene. CDR3 residues: CASSPRDRVKTYEQYF. In DNA, the CDR3 is TGTGCCAGCTCACCGCGTGACAGGGTGAAAACCTACGAGCAGTACTTC.